This T cell receptor (beta chain) comes out of a study of cytomegalovirus exposure and HLA in healthy donors. As for the study in general: About 85 million unique TCR sequences came from HLA-typed donors in an early release.

This clone was counted a few times. Its antigen is currently unknown. Study-wide findings and caveats: In a later analysis, at a false discovery rate of 0.05, under 20,000 TCR beta sequences were associated with HLA alleles.

PCR was performed using 60 Vbeta and 13 Jbeta primers. Here immunoSEQ multiplex PCR was the method, and the copy in TCRdb shows in-frame clones only, minus some. The table has 150,000 to 200,000 clones, roughly three quarters seen once; the top ten hold roughly 7%. V shed 0 bases and J shed 0 bases, with 14 bases lying between them. Germline loops: CDR1 MGHRA, CDR2 YSYEKL. The CDR3 consists of 17 residues. The TCR comes from a male donor in good health and CMV-seropositive. What was sequenced was PBMCs. The chain is built from TRBV4-1 and TRBJ1-2; D remains ambiguous. CDR3 DNA sequence: TGCGCCAGCAGCCAAGAATGGCCGGAGCCGCCTAACTATGGCTACACCTTC. This codes for CASSQEWPEPPNYGYTF.